There are many counts of the clone carrying this TCR beta chain. Its antigen remains unidentified. The record originates from a study of early T cells in non-severe SARS-CoV-2 infection. Study results and caveats: Database matching using VDJdb favored anti-spike CD8 responses, with private and CD4 specificities left missing.

Tagging with unique molecular identifiers was applied to individual cDNA molecules. TCRdb reprocessed the 5' RACE reads with MiXCR, giving one entry per CDR3 protein. The data hold 86,000 or so distinct CDR3 sequences, with about 6.5% observed a single time. There are 16 residues in the CDR3. Between the trimmed V and J ends, which lost 5 bases and 0 bases, there was a span of 11 bases. The genes are TRBV12-3 or TRBV12-4 and TRBJ2-6; possible D gene TRBD2, 6 bases. Sequencing was done on a sample of whole blood. This receptor was identified in an adult who was a healthcare worker with PCR-confirmed SARS-CoV-2 infection or an uninfected control (not recorded which). The CDR3 spells CASSAGLSSGANVLTF. In DNA form, the CDR3 reads TGTGCCAGCAGTGCGGGGTTAAGCTCTGGGGCCAACGTCCTGACTTTC.